Listed below are T cell receptor beta chains from one sample, sequenced in a study of CD8 T cells in ankylosing spondylitis. TCRdb passed the 5' RACE reads through MiXCR, listing each CDR3 protein once. This table holds around 390,000 distinct CDR3 sequences, 20% to 25% found once. The specimen was blood, either unsorted or a sorted T cell fraction (not recorded which). Source of these receptors: a male donor with ankylosing spondylitis. The CDR3 runs from the conserved cysteine through the conserved F or W. The D gene is left open where the match is weak. A clone size is listed for some rows: how often the clone was seen (once, few, many), or a class if it is expanded.

>-|TRBV14|-|TRBJ1-6
TGTGCCAGCAGCCAAGACTTTCACAGCTTGTCACCCCTCCACTTT
CASSQDFHSLSPLHF
>few|TRBV18|TRBD2|TRBJ2-1
TGTGCCAGCTCACCAGATTCTAGCGGGTACAATGAGCAGTTCTTC
CASSPDSSGYNEQFF
>few|TRBV18|-|TRBJ1-1
TGTGCCAGCTCACCAATGGGACCGAAACTTATGAACACTGAAGCTTTCTTT
CASSPMGPKLMNTEAFF
>few|TRBV12-3/TRBV12-4|TRBD1|TRBJ2-7
TGTGCCAGCAGTGTCCGGGACAGAAGGGGCGAGCAGTACTTC
CASSVRDRRGEQYF
>few|TRBV15|TRBD2|TRBJ2-1
TGTGCCACCAGCAGAGACCCTAGCGGGACCGGGCTTGAGCAGTTCTTC
CATSRDPSGTGLEQFF
>-|TRBV18|-|TRBJ2-3
TGTGCCAGCTCACTTGTTTCCGGGACCAGCACAGATACGCAGTATTTT
CASSLVSGTSTDTQYF
>few|TRBV7-8|-|TRBJ1-2
TGTGCCAGCAGTCTCGGACAGCGACAAGACTATGGCTACACCTTC
CASSLGQRQDYGYTF
>few|TRBV12-3/TRBV12-4|TRBD2|TRBJ2-3
TGTGCCAGCGCTTCATTAGCGGGAGAGTGGGATACGCAGTATTTT
CASASLAGEWDTQYF
>-|TRBV10-3|TRBD2|TRBJ2-1
TGTGCCATCCACGGGGAAGGCGGACTAGCGGGAAATGAGCAGTTCTTC
CAIHGEGGLAGNEQFF
>once|TRBV20-1|TRBD1|TRBJ1-5
TGCAGTGCGGGACCGGGACAGAATCAGCCCCAGCATTTT
CSAGPGQNQPQHF
>few|TRBV5-1|-|TRBJ1-1
TGCGCCAGCAGCCCCGGCAGCGGCACTGAAGCTTTCTTT
CASSPGSGTEAFF
>few|TRBV7-3|TRBD1|TRBJ2-1
TGTGCCAGCAGCGCCCGGGACAGGGGGCGGAATGAGCAGTTCTTC
CASSARDRGRNEQFF
>once|TRBV29-1|-|TRBJ2-7
TGCAGCGTTGTCCTACAGGGAGTACGGGACGAGCAGTACTTC
CSVVLQGVRDEQYF
>-|TRBV5-1|TRBD2|TRBJ2-1
TGCGCCAGCAGCTTGGGGACTAGCGGGAGTATGTATGAGCAGTTCTTC
CASSLGTSGSMYEQFF
>few|TRBV7-3|TRBD2|TRBJ2-1
TGTGCCAGCAGAGCTACTCAAGCGGGAAAGCAGTTCTTC
CASRATQAGKQFF
>few|TRBV20-1|-|TRBJ1-3
TGCAGTGCTAGCGCCCTGGCTGGAAACACCATATATTTT
CSASALAGNTIYF
>few|TRBV6-5|TRBD1|TRBJ2-3
TGTGCCAGCAGTTCGACGTCCGGGACAGGGGTAAATACGCAGTATTTT
CASSSTSGTGVNTQYF
>few|TRBV18|-|TRBJ1-1
TGTGCCAGCTCACCAGGTAACAGTTGGAACACTGAAGCTTTCTTT
CASSPGNSWNTEAFF
>-|TRBV7-2|-|TRBJ2-3
TGTGCCAGCGGTTTTCGGCAAGGGCTTTCTGATACGCAGTATTTT
CASGFRQGLSDTQYF
>-|TRBV20-1|-|TRBJ2-1
TGCAGTGCTAGACCATTAGGTGAGCAGTTCTTC
CSARPLGEQFF
>-|TRBV12-3/TRBV12-4|-|TRBJ2-4
TGTGCCAGCAGTTTAGGCACAGAGAACATTCAGTACTTC
CASSLGTENIQYF
>-|TRBV29-1|TRBD1|TRBJ1-1
TGCAGCGTTATAGACAGGGGGTGGAAGGCTTTCTTT
CSVIDRGWKAFF
>-|TRBV18|-|TRBJ2-5
TGTGCCAGCTCACCCAACCAGCCGGGACGGAGACAAGAGACCCAGTACTTC
CASSPNQPGRRQETQYF
>few|TRBV29-1|-|TRBJ1-2
TGCAGCGTTGGCTCAGGGGAGGACTATGGCTACACCTTC
CSVGSGEDYGYTF
>-|TRBV6-1|TRBD1|TRBJ2-2
TGTGCCAGCAGTGAAGCAGGGGACAGGGTCACCGGGGAGCTGTTTTTT
CASSEAGDRVTGELFF
>few|TRBV20-1|-|TRBJ1-1
TGCAGTGCTAGATCCCCTGGAACGAACACTGAAGCTTTCTTT
CSARSPGTNTEAFF
>many|TRBV12-3/TRBV12-4|TRBD1|TRBJ1-1
TGTGCCAGCAGCCACAGGGGCGCGAGTGGCACTGAAGCTTTCTTT
CASSHRGASGTEAFF
>few|TRBV5-1|TRBD2|TRBJ2-1
TGCGCCAGCAGCTTGGGGACTAGCGGGAGCGCGCAGTTCTTC
CASSLGTSGSAQFF